This is a list of T cell receptor beta chains from one sample in a study of CD8+CD57+ T cells in acquired aplastic anemia. TCRdb re-called the reads with MiXCR, one entry per CDR3 protein. Of 150,000 or so distinct CDR3 sequences detected, around half appear once; the ten largest clones hold 3% to 4%. Sequences were obtained from sorted CD4+, CD8+, or CD8+CD57+ T cells (not recorded which) from PBMCs. The receptors were sampled from a human donor with aplastic anemia. Both conserved end residues are part of each CDR3. D genes are given only for firm matches. Rows give clone size only sometimes, using once, few, many, or a class for an expanded clone.

V gene,clone size,D gene,J gene,CDR3 DNA,CDR3 protein
TRBV5-5,many,TRBD1,TRBJ1-3,TGTGCCAGCAGCTCGACCGGGACAGACTCTGGAAACACCATATATTTT,CASSSTGTDSGNTIYF
TRBV15,NA,TRBD1,TRBJ1-6,TGTGCCACCAGCAGGGGACAGAATTCACCCCTCCACTTT,CATSRGQNSPLHF
TRBV5-1,many,TRBD2,TRBJ2-7,TGCGCCAGCAGTTTCGGGGGGGGGTCGGGCGGCGAGCAGTACTTC,CASSFGGGSGGEQYF
TRBV11-3,many,NA,TRBJ2-5,TGTGCCAGCAGCTTAGATACTAGGGAGACCCAGTACTTC,CASSLDTRETQYF
TRBV15,few,NA,TRBJ1-3,TGTGCCACCAGCAGAGTTGGTACATCTGGAAACACCATATATTTT,CATSRVGTSGNTIYF
TRBV24-1,NA,TRBD1,TRBJ1-5,TGTGCCACCAGTGACCCGACAGGGGGCGGCAATCAGCCCCAGCATTTT,CATSDPTGGGNQPQHF
TRBV27,NA,NA,TRBJ1-4,TGTGCCAGCAGCCCCGGTCGTCAAGTGCAAAAACTGTTTTTT,CASSPGRQVQKLFF
TRBV10-1,NA,NA,TRBJ2-7,TGCGCCAGCAGTGATAACGACAGGACCTACGAGCAGTACTTC,CASSDNDRTYEQYF
TRBV19,many,NA,TRBJ1-1,TGTGCCAGTAGTCCACAGGGACCCACTGAAGCTTTCTTT,CASSPQGPTEAFF
TRBV11-2,many,TRBD1,TRBJ2-1,TGTGCCAGCAGCCAGGGACAGGGGGCGTTCGATGAGCAGTTCTTC,CASSQGQGAFDEQFF
TRBV12-3/TRBV12-4,NA,NA,TRBJ2-6,TGTGCCAGCAGTTTCAGTTCTGGGGCCAACGTCCTGACTTTC,CASSFSSGANVLTF
TRBV5-1,NA,NA,TRBJ1-1,TGCGCCAGCAGCTTGGCGGGCGCGATGAACACTGAAGCTTTCTTT,CASSLAGAMNTEAFF
TRBV7-8,NA,NA,TRBJ1-5,TGTGCCAGCAGTGAAGAGGCGTATCAGCCCCAGCATTTT,CASSEEAYQPQHF
TRBV9,NA,TRBD2,TRBJ2-1,TGTGCCAGCAGCGTATACACTAGCGGCTACAATGAGCAGTTCTTC,CASSVYTSGYNEQFF
TRBV12-3/TRBV12-4,NA,NA,TRBJ1-6,TGTGCCAGCAGTTCCCGTGGCGGAGCCCTCCACTTT,CASSSRGGALHF
TRBV6-5,many,NA,TRBJ2-5,TGTGCCAGCAGTTCCGCCCGGGGGATGTCCCAAGAGACCCAGTACTTC,CASSSARGMSQETQYF
TRBV25-1,once,NA,TRBJ1-1,TGTGCCAGCAGTGAATACGCGGGGGCCAACGGAGAAGCTTTCTTT,CASSEYAGANGEAFF
TRBV25-1,NA,NA,TRBJ2-7,TGTGCCTCCAAAGGGGCACTCTCCTACGAGCAGTACTTC,CASKGALSYEQYF
TRBV2,NA,TRBD1,TRBJ1-1,TGTGCCAGCAGTGGTCCCGGGACAGGTAACACTGAAGCTTTCTTT,CASSGPGTGNTEAFF
TRBV19,once,TRBD2,TRBJ2-3,TGTGCCAGTATGCTAGCGGGATCAGATACGCAGTATTTT,CASMLAGSDTQYF
TRBV9,many,TRBD2,TRBJ2-2,TGTGCCAGCACCACTGGGCCTAGCGGGAGAGGCACCGGGGAGCTGTTTTTT,CASTTGPSGRGTGELFF
TRBV6-2/TRBV6-3,NA,TRBD1,TRBJ2-2,TGTGCCAGCAGTTCGCGGGACAGGAGGTATCTCGGGGAGCTGTTTTTT,CASSSRDRRYLGELFF
TRBV20-1,NA,NA,TRBJ1-4,TGCAGTGCTAGGAGAAGTTTTAATGAAAAACTGTTTTTT,CSARRSFNEKLFF
TRBV20-1,many,TRBD1,TRBJ1-2,TGCAGTGCTCCACCACAGGGGGCCGTTGGCTACACCTTC,CSAPPQGAVGYTF
TRBV2,once,NA,TRBJ1-1,TGTGCCAGCAGCCCCGACGCTGAAGCTTTCTTT,CASSPDAEAFF
TRBV20-1,NA,TRBD1,TRBJ1-5,TGCAGTGCCGGGACAGGTAGAGAAAATAGCAATCAGCCCCAGCATTTT,CSAGTGRENSNQPQHF
TRBV18,NA,NA,TRBJ2-4,TGTGCCAGCTCACCGCCTCTAGCCAAAAACATTCAGTACTTC,CASSPPLAKNIQYF
TRBV2,NA,NA,TRBJ1-4,TGTGCCAGCAGTGACACACCTGCAACTAATGAAAAACTGTTTTTT,CASSDTPATNEKLFF
TRBV24-1,many,NA,TRBJ1-5,TGTGCCACCAGTGATTTAGGGACCAATCAGCCCCAGCATTTT,CATSDLGTNQPQHF
TRBV2,few,NA,TRBJ1-5,TGTGCCAGCGGTCGTGAGGGCAATCAGCCCCAGCATTTT,CASGREGNQPQHF
TRBV10-3,NA,TRBD2,TRBJ2-1,TGTGCCATCAGTGAGCTAGCGGGGGGGCTGGCTGAGCAGTTCTTC,CAISELAGGLAEQFF
TRBV5-5,many,NA,TRBJ2-6,TGTGCCAGCAGCTTGGACTGGCATTCTGGGGCCAACGTCCTGACTTTC,CASSLDWHSGANVLTF
TRBV19,few,NA,TRBJ2-5,TGTGCCAGTAGTGAGAAACCCCTACAAGAGACCCAGTACTTC,CASSEKPLQETQYF
TRBV13,many,NA,TRBJ1-2,TGTGCCAGCAGCTTAGTTTCGGCAGGCCAGGGGTACGGCTACACCTTC,CASSLVSAGQGYGYTF
TRBV25-1,NA,TRBD2,TRBJ2-7,TGTGCCAGCAGCGTATCTAGCGGGGGGGCGGTCGAGCAGTACTTC,CASSVSSGGAVEQYF
TRBV20-1,many,NA,TRBJ2-5,TGCAGTGCTTCAGGGGAAGAGACCCAGTACTTC,CSASGEETQYF
TRBV25-1,NA,NA,TRBJ2-7,TGTGCCAGCAGCGTAATGGACATGGGGGGACATGAGCAGTACTTC,CASSVMDMGGHEQYF
TRBV10-3,NA,TRBD2,TRBJ2-3,TGTGCCATCAGTGGGGTAGCGGGGGAGACAGATACGCAGTATTTT,CAISGVAGETDTQYF
TRBV9,many,NA,TRBJ2-5,TGTGCCAGCAGCGTAGGGGGCTTTGGGGGGGCACCTCAAGAGACCCAGTACTTC,CASSVGGFGGAPQETQYF
TRBV30,NA,NA,TRBJ2-5,TGTGCCTGGAGTGTAGGGGCAGGAGAGACCCAGTACTTC,CAWSVGAGETQYF
TRBV15,NA,TRBD2,TRBJ2-5,TGTGCCACCAGCAGCGGGACTAGGGGGGAGACCCAGTACTTC,CATSSGTRGETQYF